The 9 T cell receptor beta chains given below trace back to one sample, sequenced in a study of cytomegalovirus exposure and HLA in healthy donors. PCR primers comprised 60 Vbeta and 13 Jbeta primers. Sequencing used immunoSEQ multiplex PCR; TCRdb keeps in-frame clones, though not all of them. The repertoire table contains fewer than 150,000 clones. The sequenced material came from PBMCs. Receptor source: a woman aged 55-75 years in good health and CMV-seronegative.

The genes are TRBV13 and TRBJ1-6; D uncertain. The length of the CDR3 is 16 residues. Germline-derived CDR1 and CDR2 are PRHDT and FYEKMQ (reference sequence). V was shortened by 5 bases and J by 0 bases, with 11 bases between the two germline ends. This CDR3 is CASSPARSSYNSPLHF. CDR3 nucleotides: TGTGCCAGCAGCCCCGCGAGGAGCTCCTATAATTCACCCCTCCACTTT.

The chain has TRBV5-1 and TRBJ2-7; 10 nucleotides align to TRBD2. V lost 0 bases to trimming and J lost 4 bases; unmatched junction nucleotides: 10. The germline V gene has CDR1 SGHRS and CDR2 YFSETQ. This CDR3 has 17 residues. CDR3 DNA sequence: TGCGCCAGCAGCTTGGTGCCCAGCGGGGGGGTAACTTACGAGCAGTACTTC. Protein sequence: CASSLVPSGGVTYEQYF.

V gene TRBV21-1 combines with J gene TRBJ2-7; TRBD1 is taken as the D call from the table, unchecked against the DNA. TRBV21-1 is labeled a pseudogene. The CDR3 runs to 14 residues. Written as DNA, the CDR3 is TGTGCCAGCAGCAAAGGTTACAGCTCCTACGAGCAGTACTTC. It encodes CASSKGYSSYEQYF.

The rearrangement uses TRBV18 and TRBJ1-2; D unclear. The CDR3 sequence is 15 residues long. The V gene's germline CDR1 is KGHSH and CDR2 LQKENI. V lost 2 bases to trimming and J lost 3 bases, with 13 bases between them. The CDR3: CASSPGGDLHYGYTF. The CDR3 nucleotides read TGTGCCAGCTCACCAGGCGGAGATCTTCACTATGGCTACACCTTC. The full variable domain, completed using reference TRBV18 and TRBJ1-2, is NAGVMQNPRHLVRRRGQEARLRCSPMKGHSHVYWYRQLPEEGLKFMVYLQKENIIDESGMPKERFSAEFPKEGPSILRIQQVVRGDSAAYFCASSPGGDLHYGYTFGSGTRLTVV.

V and J are TRBV19 and TRBJ2-7, with D possibly TRBD2 on 5 matching bases. Per the germline V gene, CDR1 is LNHDA and CDR2 is SQIVND (reference sequence). V lost 3 bases and J 4 bases, leaving 19 bases between the germline ends. CDR3 size: 16 residues. The CDR3 reads CASSIDGAVVSYEQYF. The CDR3 nucleotides read TGTGCCAGTAGTATTGATGGAGCGGTTGTTTCTTACGAGCAGTACTTC.

The gene calls are TRBV4-1 and TRBJ1-4, with D perhaps TRBD1 (6 bases). With 6 bases removed from V and 4 bases from J, the gap between germline ends came to 15 bases. The CDR3 runs to 15 residues. The germline V gene encodes CDR1 MGHRA and CDR2 YSYEKL. CDR3 in amino acids: CASSRQGSNNEKLFF. CDR3 nucleotide sequence: TGCGCCAGCAGTCGTCAGGGGTCAAATAATGAAAAACTGTTTTTT.

The genes are TRBV7-3 and TRBJ2-2, with D perhaps matching TRBD2 (6 bases). V was trimmed by 8 bases and J by 1 base, leaving 11 bases between them. The CDR3 totals 14 residues. Germline V lookup: CDR1 SGHTA, CDR2 FQGTGA. CDR3 region: CASRLGGNTGELFF. CDR3 DNA sequence: TGTGCCAGCCGTCTGGGGGGGAACACCGGGGAGCTGTTTTTT.

The chain recombines TRBV5-1 with TRBJ1-6; 8 nucleotides align to TRBD1. The length of the CDR3 is 18 residues. The trim removed 3 bases at V and 2 bases at J, leaving 10 bases unmatched. Germline V gene lookup returns CDR1 SGHRS and CDR2 YFSETQ. The CDR3 loop is CASSWGQEHPTYNSPLHF. The CDR3 DNA sequence: TGCGCCAGCAGCTGGGGACAGGAGCACCCCACCTATAATTCACCCCTCCACTTT.

The J gene is TRBJ1-1, the V gene TRBV5-1; 8 bases line up with TRBD1. Germline V lookup: CDR1 SGHRS, CDR2 YFSETQ. The CDR3 is 16 residues long. Trimming at V came to 0 bases and at J to 3 bases, leaving 7 bases not matched to a gene. The DNA of the CDR3 is TGCGCCAGCAGCTTGGCCGCAGGGGGCTGGGACACTGAAGCTTTCTTT. Protein sequence: CASSLAAGGWDTEAFF.